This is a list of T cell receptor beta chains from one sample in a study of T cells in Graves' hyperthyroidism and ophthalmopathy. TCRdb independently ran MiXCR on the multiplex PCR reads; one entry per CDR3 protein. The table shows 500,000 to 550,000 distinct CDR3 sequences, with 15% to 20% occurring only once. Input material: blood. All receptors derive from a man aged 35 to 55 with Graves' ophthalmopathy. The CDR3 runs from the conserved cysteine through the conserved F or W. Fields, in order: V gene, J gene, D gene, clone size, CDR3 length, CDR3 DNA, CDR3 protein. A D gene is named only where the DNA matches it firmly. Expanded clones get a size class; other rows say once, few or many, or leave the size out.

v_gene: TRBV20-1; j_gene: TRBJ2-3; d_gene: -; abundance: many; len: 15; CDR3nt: TGCAGTGCTAGAAAGGGTGGGCGGGCCCGCGGTACGCAGTATTTT; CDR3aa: CSARKGGRARGTQYF
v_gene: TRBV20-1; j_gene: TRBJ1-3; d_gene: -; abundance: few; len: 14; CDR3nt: TGCAGTGCTAGAAAGGACAGCTCTGGAAACACCATATATTTT; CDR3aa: CSARKDSSGNTIYF
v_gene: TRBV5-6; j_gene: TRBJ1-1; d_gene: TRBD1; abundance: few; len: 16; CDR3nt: TGTGCCAGCAGCTTATTCGACAGGGGAGATGGCACTGAAGCTTTCTTT; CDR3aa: CASSLFDRGDGTEAFF
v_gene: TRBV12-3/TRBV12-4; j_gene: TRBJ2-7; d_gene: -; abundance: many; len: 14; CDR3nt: TGTGCCAGCAGTTTCCAAGCCGGGCCGCTCGAGCAGTACTTC; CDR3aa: CASSFQAGPLEQYF
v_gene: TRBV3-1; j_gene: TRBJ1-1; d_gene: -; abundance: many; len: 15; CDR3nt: TGTGCCAGCAGCCAAGATCGACAGCCGAACACTGAAGCTTTCTTT; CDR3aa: CASSQDRQPNTEAFF
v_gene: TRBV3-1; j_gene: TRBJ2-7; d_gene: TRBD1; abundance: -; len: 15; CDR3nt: TGTGCCAGCAGTCACAAGCCGGGACAGGGCTACGAGCAGTACTTC; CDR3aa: CASSHKPGQGYEQYF
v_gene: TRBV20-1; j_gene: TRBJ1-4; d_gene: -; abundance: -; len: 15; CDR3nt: TGCAGTGCTAGAGGAGTTTATAAGGGATATGAAAAACTGTTTTTT; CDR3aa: CSARGVYKGYEKLFF
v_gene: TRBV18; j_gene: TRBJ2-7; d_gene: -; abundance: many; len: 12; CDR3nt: TGTGCCAGCTCACCAATAGGTGACGAGCAGTACTTC; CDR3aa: CASSPIGDEQYF
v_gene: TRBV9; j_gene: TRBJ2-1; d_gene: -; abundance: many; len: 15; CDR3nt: TGTGCCAGCAGCCCGTCGGTGGTGTCCTACAATGAGCAGTTCTTC; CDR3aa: CASSPSVVSYNEQFF
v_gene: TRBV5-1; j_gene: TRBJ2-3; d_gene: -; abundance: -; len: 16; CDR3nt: TGCGCCAGCAGCCGTGATGGGGGGAGAGGGACAGATACGCAGTATTTT; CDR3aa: CASSRDGGRGTDTQYF
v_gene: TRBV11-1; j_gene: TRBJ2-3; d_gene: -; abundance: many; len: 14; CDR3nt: TGTGCCAGCAGCTTAAAGGGACGGGAAGATACGCAGTATTTT; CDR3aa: CASSLKGREDTQYF
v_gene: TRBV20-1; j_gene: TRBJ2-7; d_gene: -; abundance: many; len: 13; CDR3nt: TGCAGTGCTCCACGGGAGTCCTCCTACGAGCAGTACTTC; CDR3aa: CSAPRESSYEQYF
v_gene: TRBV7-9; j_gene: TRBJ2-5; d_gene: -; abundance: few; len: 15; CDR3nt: TGTGCCAGCAGCTTTGCTACAGGGTCCCAAGAGACCCAGTACTTC; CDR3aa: CASSFATGSQETQYF
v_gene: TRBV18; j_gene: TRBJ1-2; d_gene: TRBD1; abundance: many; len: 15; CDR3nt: TGTGCCAGCTCACCACCCTCCGGGACAGATTTTGGCTACACCTTC; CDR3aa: CASSPPSGTDFGYTF
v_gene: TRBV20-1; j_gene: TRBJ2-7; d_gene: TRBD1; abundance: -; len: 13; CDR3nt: TGCAGTGCGCCTGGACAGGGGGCGGGTGAGCAGTACTTC; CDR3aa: CSAPGQGAGEQYF
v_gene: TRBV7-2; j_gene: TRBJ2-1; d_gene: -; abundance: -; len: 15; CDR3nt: TGTGCCAGCAGCTTAGTGGCGGGCGCTAATGGTGAGCAGTTCTTC; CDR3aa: CASSLVAGANGEQFF
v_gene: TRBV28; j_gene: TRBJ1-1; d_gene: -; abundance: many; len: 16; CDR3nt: TGTGCCAGCAGTCAATCGACAGGCGGGGGCCACACTGAAGCTTTCTTT; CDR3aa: CASSQSTGGGHTEAFF
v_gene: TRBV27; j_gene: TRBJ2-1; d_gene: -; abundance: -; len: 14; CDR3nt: TGTGCCAGCAGTCCCCACCCCGAGGGGAATGAGCAGTTCTTC; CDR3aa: CASSPHPEGNEQFF
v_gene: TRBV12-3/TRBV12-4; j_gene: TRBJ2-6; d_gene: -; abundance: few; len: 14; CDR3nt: TGTGCCAGCAACCTCGGATATGGGGCCAACGTCCTGACTTTC; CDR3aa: CASNLGYGANVLTF
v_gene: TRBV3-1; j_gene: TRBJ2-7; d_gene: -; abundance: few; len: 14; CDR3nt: TGTGCCAGCAGCCAAGGGCCTAGCTCCTACGAGCAGTACTTC; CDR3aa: CASSQGPSSYEQYF
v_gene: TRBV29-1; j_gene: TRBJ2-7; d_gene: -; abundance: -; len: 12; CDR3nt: TGCAGCGTTGCGGCTGGGTTCTACGAGCAGTACTTC; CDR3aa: CSVAAGFYEQYF
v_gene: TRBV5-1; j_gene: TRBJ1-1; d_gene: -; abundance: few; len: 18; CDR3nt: TGCGCCAGCAGCTTGGGGAGTGTCAGTCGGACCCCCCACCAGGAAGCTTTCTTT; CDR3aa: CASSLGSVSRTPHQEAFF
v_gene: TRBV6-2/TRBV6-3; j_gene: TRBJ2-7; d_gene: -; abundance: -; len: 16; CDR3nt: TGTGCCAGCAGTTATGGGGAGCGGCGCCCCCCCTACGAGCAGTACTTC; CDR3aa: CASSYGERRPPYEQYF
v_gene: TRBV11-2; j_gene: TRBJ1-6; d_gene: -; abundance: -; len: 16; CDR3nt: TGTGCCAGCAGCCCGGTGGTGGGAGGGAATAATTCACCCCTCCACTTT; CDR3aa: CASSPVVGGNNSPLHF
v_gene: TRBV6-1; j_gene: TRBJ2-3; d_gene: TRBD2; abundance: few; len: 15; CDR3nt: TGTGCCAGCAGTGTTTTAGCGGGAGTAAGAGATACGCAGTATTTT; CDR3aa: CASSVLAGVRDTQYF
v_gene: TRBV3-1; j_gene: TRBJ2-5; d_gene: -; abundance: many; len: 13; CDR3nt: TGTGCCAGCAGCCCTGATCTAGCGGAGACCCAGTACTTC; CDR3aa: CASSPDLAETQYF
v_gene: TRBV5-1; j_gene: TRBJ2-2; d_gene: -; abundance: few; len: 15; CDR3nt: TGCGCCAGCAGCATAGGACGGACGAACACCGGGGAGCTGTTTTTT; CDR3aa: CASSIGRTNTGELFF
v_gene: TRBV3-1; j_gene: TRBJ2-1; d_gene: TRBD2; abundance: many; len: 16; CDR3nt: TGTGCCAGCAGCCAGCTGCCGGGACTAGCGGGAAATGAGCAGTTCTTC; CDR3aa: CASSQLPGLAGNEQFF
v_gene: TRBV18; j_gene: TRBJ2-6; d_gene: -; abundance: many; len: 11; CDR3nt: TGTGCCACCTCTGGGGCCAACGTCCTGACTTTC; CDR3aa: CATSGANVLTF
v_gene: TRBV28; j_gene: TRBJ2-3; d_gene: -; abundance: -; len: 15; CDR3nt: TGTGCCAGCAGTCCCCAGCGGGTACACACAGATACGCAGTATTTT; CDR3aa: CASSPQRVHTDTQYF
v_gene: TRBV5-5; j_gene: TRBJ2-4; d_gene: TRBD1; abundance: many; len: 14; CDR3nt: TGTGCCAGCAGCTTCGGGACAGGGCTAAACATTCAGTACTTC; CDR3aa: CASSFGTGLNIQYF
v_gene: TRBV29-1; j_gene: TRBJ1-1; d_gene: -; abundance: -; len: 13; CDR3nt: TGCAGCGTTGACACCCGGGCCGGCACTGAAGCTTTCTTT; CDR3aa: CSVDTRAGTEAFF
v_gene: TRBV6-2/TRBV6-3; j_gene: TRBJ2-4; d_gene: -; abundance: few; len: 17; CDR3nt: TGTGCCAGCAGGGGACTGCTCGTAACACCAGCCAAAAACATTCAGTACTTC; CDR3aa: CASRGLLVTPAKNIQYF
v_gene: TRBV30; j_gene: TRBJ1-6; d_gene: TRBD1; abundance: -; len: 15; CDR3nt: TGTGCCTGGAGTAGCGGACAGGGAAAGTATTCACCCCTCCACTTT; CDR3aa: CAWSSGQGKYSPLHF
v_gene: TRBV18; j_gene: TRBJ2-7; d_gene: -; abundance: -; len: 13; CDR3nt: TGTGCCAGCTCACCACCGGTCAGCTACGAGCAGTACTTC; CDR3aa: CASSPPVSYEQYF
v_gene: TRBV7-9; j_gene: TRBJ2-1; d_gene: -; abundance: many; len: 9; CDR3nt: TGTGCCAGCCCGGATGAGCAGTTCTTC; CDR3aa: CASPDEQFF
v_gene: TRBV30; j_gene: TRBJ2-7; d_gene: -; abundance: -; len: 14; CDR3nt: TGTGCCTGGTCGGACAGAACAATAACCTACGAGCAGTACTTC; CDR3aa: CAWSDRTITYEQYF
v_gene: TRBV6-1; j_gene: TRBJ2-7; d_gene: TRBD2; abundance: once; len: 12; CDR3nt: TGTGCCACGACTAGCGCGGCCTACGAGCAGTACTTC; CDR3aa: CATTSAAYEQYF
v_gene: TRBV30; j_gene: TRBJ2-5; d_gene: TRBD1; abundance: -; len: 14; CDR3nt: TGTGCCTGGAGTGCCGGACAGGCACAAGAGACCCAGTACTTC; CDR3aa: CAWSAGQAQETQYF
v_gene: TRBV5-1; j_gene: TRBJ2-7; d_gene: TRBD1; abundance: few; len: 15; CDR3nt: TGCGCCAGCAGCCGGACAGGGCCCCTCTCCTACGGGCAGTACTTC; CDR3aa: CASSRTGPLSYGQYF
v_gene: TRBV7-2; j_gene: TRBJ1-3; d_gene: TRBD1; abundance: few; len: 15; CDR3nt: TGTGCCAGCAGCCTGCAGGGGGCCTATGGAAACACCATATATTTT; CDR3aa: CASSLQGAYGNTIYF
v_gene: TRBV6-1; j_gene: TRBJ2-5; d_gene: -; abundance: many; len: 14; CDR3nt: TGTGCCAGCAGCTCGAGGGGGAGAGTGGAGACCCAGTACTTC; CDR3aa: CASSSRGRVETQYF
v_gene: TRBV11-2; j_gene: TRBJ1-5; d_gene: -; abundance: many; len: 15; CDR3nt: TGTGCCAGCAGCTTAGGAAGTACATCTGATCAGCCCCAGCATTTT; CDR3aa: CASSLGSTSDQPQHF
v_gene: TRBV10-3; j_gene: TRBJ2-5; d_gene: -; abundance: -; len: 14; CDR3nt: TGTGCCATCGCGCAGGGTCAGACGCAAGAGACCCAGTACTTC; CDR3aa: CAIAQGQTQETQYF
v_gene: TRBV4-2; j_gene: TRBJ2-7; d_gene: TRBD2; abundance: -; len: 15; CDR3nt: TGTGCCAGCAGCCAAGAACGTAGCGGGGGCGGCGAGCAGTACTTC; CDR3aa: CASSQERSGGGEQYF
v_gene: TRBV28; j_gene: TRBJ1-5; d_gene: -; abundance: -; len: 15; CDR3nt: TGTGCCAGCAGTTTCGGGGCAGCTAGCAATCAGCCCCAGCATTTT; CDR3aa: CASSFGAASNQPQHF
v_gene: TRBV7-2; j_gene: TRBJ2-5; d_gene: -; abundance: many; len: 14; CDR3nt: TGTGCCAGCAGCTTTGGACCCCTTAGGGAGACCCAGTACTTC; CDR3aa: CASSFGPLRETQYF
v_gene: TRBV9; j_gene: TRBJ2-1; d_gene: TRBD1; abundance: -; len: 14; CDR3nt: TGTGCCAGCAGCCCACTCCAGGGGGCAGGTGAGCAGTTCTTC; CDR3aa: CASSPLQGAGEQFF
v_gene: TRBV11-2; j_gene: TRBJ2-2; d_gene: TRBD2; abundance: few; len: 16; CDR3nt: TGTGCCAGCAGCTTTTTAGCGGGAGTTATCACCGGGGAGCTGTTTTTT; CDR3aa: CASSFLAGVITGELFF
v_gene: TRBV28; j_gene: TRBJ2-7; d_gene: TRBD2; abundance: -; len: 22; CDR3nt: TGTGCCAGCAGCTTCCTCCTTGGGCGCGGGACTAGCGGGAGGCCCGCTTCCTACGAGCAGTACTTC; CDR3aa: CASSFLLGRGTSGRPASYEQYF
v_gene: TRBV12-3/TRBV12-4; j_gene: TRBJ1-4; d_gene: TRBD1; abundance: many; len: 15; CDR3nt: TGTGCCAGCAGTCCCCGGACAGGGGGTGGTGAAAAACTGTTTTTT; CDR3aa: CASSPRTGGGEKLFF
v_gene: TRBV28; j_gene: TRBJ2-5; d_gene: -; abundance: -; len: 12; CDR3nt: TGTGCCAGCCGCCGGGACGGAGAGACCCAGTACTTC; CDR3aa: CASRRDGETQYF
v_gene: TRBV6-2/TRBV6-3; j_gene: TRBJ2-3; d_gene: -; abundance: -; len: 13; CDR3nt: TGTGCCAGCAGTTACTTGCGTGGAGATACGCAGTATTTT; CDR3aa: CASSYLRGDTQYF